The subject of this entry is one TCR beta chain. The entry originates in a study of control samples from healthy donors and cancer patients. Germline-derived CDR1 and CDR2 are MNHEY and SVGEGT. There are 15 residues in the CDR3. Between the trimmed V and J ends, which lost 1 base and 3 bases, there was a span of 12 bases. Using immunoSEQ multiplex PCR, the repertoire was profiled, and TCRdb retains in-frame clones only, with some absent. The sample lists tens of thousands of clones, around 86% occurring once. The source of this sequence is a woman in her fifties or sixties with colorectal cancer. The chain recombines TRBV6-2 or TRBV6-3 with TRBJ1-2, with D perhaps TRBD1 (5 bases). The sequencing input was PBMCs. In DNA form, the CDR3 reads TGTGCCAGCAGTTACTACAAGGGGAAGGACTATGGCTACACCTTC. It is translated as CASSYYKGKDYGYTF.